This T cell receptor beta chain appears in the sequencing data of a study of shared clonotypes between healthy human individuals. As for the study in general: Per-donor plates numbered three CD4 naive, three CD4 memory, two CD8 naive and one CD8 memory. Study-level results: Owing to a small donor count, the genetic and exposure-history diversity represented was limited.

Germline CDR1 reads SGHVS; CDR2 reads FNYEAQ. V shed 3 bases and J 0 bases; nucleotides not matched to a gene: 7. The CDR3 is 17 amino acids. It was CD45RO-negative cells, positively selected for CCR7, that made up naive CD8 cells, with terminally differentiated effector memory CD45RA+ cells excluded. HIV-negative, healthy adults without recent acute infections or vaccinations were the donors. Original analysis: Junction-only sequences without quality scores came from ImmunoSEQ, so filtering differed. The data were produced by immunoSEQ multiplex PCR, yet TCRdb's version contains in-frame clones alone and is incomplete. V, J and clone size were drawn from that table, and D and trimming were deduced from the DNA. Here the sample spans about 700,000 clones, 92% being singletons. This clone was recorded only once. Its target is unknown.

The receptor was derived from a man aged 30 to 45 in good health. The specimen was naive CD8+ T cells sorted from blood. The V call is TRBV7-6, the J call TRBJ2-2, with TRBD1 identical over 7 bases. This CDR3 reads CASSFLQGESNTGELFF. Written as DNA, the CDR3 is TGTGCCAGCAGCTTTTTGCAGGGGGAATCGAACACCGGGGAGCTGTTTTTT.